The clone carrying this T cell receptor (beta chain) has just one count. Its antigen is unidentified. The data belong to a study of OX40 agonist ivuxolimab in advanced cancers. Findings and limits, study-wide: CD8+ T cells showed, on average, more clonal expansion than CD4+ cells. It was also the case that some nonresponders had low normalized T-cell clonal expansion. Circulating CD4+ and CD8+ T cells showed clonal expansion by week 6 at 0.1 to 3.0 mg/kg.

Per the germline V gene, CDR1 is SGHTA and CDR2 is FQGNSA. The V and J ends lost 5 bases and 1 base, in that order; junction bases with no gene match: 7. CDR3 length: 16 residues. Any history of autoimmune disease or systemic immunosuppression disqualified patients. Sequenced by immunoSEQ multiplex PCR; TCRdb stores in-frame clones only, minus some. The table records approximately 21,000 clones, approximately 85% of them present only once. The clonotype originates from an adult with an advanced solid tumor such as melanoma, head and neck, liver or kidney cancer. This chain links TRBV7-2 with TRBJ2-5, with 10 positions matching TRBD1. The sample consisted of CD4+ or CD8+ T cells sorted from blood, taken in a trial of the OX40 agonist ivuxolimab. The CDR3 loop is CASSAGDRGSQETQYF. CDR3 in DNA: TGTGCCAGCAGCGCCGGGGACAGGGGCTCCCAAGAGACCCAGTACTTC.